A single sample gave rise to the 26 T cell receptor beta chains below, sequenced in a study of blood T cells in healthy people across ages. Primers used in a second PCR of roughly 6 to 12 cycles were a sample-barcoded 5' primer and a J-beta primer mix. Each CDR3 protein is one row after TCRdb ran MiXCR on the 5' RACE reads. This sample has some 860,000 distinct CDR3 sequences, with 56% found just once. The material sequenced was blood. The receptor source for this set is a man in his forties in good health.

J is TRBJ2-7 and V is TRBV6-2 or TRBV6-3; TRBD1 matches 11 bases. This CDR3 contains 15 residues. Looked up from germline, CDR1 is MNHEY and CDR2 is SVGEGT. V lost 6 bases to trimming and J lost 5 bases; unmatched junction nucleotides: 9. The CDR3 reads CASRFRPGQGDEQYF. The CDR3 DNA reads TGTGCCAGCAGATTCCGACCGGGACAGGGGGACGAGCAGTACTTC.

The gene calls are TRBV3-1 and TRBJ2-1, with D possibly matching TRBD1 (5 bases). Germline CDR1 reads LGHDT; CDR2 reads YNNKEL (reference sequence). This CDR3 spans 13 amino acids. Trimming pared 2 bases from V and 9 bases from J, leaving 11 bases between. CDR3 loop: CASSQPPRGEQFF. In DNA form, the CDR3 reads TGTGCCAGCAGCCAACCGCCTAGGGGTGAGCAGTTCTTC.

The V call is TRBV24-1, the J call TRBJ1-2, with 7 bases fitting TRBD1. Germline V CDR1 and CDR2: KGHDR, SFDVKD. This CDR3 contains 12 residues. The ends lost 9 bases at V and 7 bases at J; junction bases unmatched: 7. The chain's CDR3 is CATGGTVAGYTF. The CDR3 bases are TGTGCCACCGGGGGGACAGTTGCTGGCTACACCTTC.

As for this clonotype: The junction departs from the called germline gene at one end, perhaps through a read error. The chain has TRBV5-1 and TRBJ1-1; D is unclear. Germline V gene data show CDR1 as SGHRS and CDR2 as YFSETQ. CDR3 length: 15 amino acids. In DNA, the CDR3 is TGCGCCAGCAGCCCATCCGGGTCAGATAACACGGAAGCTTTCTTT. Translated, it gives CASSPSGSDNTEAFF.

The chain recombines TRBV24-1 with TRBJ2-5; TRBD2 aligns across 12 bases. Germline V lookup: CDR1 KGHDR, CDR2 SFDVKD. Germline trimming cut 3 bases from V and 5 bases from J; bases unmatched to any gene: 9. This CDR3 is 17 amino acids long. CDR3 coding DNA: TGTGCCACCAGTGATCCGGCTAGCGGGAGGGCCGGGGAGACCCAGTACTTC. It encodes CATSDPASGRAGETQYF.

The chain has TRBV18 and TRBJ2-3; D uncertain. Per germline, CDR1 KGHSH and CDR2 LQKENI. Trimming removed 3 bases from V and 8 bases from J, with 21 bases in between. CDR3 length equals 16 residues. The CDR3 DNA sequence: TGTGCCAGCTCACCTCTACGGGCCTCGAAGAATATTACGCAGTATTTT. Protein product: CASSPLRASKNITQYF. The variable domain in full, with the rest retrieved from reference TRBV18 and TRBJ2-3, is NAGVMQNPRHLVRRRGQEARLRCSPMKGHSHVYWYRQLPEEGLKFMVYLQKENIIDESGMPKERFSAEFPKEGPSILRIQQVVRGDSAAYFCASSPLRASKNITQYFGPGTRLTVL.

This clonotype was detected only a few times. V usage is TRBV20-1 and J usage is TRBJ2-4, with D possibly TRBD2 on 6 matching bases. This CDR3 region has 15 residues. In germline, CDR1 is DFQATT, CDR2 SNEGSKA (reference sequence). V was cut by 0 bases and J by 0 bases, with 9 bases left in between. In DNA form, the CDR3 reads TGCAGTGCTAGAGAGGGGGACTTAGCCAAAAACATTCAGTACTTC. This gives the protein CSAREGDLAKNIQYF.

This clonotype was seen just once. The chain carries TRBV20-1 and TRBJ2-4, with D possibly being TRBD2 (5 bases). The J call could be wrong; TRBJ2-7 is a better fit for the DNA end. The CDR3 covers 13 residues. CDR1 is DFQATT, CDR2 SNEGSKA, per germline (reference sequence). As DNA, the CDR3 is TGCAGTGCCGCGTCGGGGTCGCATTACGAGCAGTACTTC. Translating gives CSAASGSHYEQYF.

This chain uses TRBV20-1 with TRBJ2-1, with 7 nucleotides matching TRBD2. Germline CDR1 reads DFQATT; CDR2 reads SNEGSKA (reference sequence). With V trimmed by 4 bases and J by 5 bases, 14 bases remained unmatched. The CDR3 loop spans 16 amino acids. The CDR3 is CSATQETSAIHNEQFF. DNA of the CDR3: TGCAGTGCTACGCAAGAAACTAGCGCAATTCACAATGAGCAGTTCTTC.

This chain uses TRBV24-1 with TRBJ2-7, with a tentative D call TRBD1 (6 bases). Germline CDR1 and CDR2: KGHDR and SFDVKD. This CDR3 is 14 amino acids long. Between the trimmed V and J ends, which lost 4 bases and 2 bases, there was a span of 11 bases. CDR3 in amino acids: CATSDRTDTYEQYF. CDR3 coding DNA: TGTGCCACCAGTGACCGGACAGATACCTACGAGCAGTACTTC.

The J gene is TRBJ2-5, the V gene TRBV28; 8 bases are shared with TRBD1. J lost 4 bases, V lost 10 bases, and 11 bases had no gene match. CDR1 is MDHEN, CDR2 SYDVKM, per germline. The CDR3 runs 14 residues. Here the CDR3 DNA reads TGTGCCACCGCCTTAAGACAGGGGAGAGAGACCCAGTACTTC. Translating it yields CATALRQGRETQYF.

DNA for the CDR3: TGCAGTGCAATCCCGGGATGGGAGGAGACCCAGTACTTC. It yields the protein CSAIPGWEETQYF. The chain couples TRBV20-1 to TRBJ2-4; D possibly corresponds to TRBD2 (5 bases). The end of the DNA aligns better with TRBJ2-5, so the J call may be wrong. CDR1 is DFQATT and CDR2 is SNEGSKA in the germline V gene (reference sequence). The CDR3 extends over 13 amino acids.

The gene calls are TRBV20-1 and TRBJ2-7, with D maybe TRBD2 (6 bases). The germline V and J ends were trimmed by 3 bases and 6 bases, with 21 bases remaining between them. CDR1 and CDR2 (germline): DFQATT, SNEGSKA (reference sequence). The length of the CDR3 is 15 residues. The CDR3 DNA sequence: TGCAGTGCTAGTCCGGGACTGTCCTTCCGAGGCGAGCAGTACTTC. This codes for CSASPGLSFRGEQYF.

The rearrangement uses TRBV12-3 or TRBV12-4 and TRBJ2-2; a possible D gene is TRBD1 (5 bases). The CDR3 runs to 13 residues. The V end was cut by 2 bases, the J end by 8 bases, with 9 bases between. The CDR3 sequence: CASSLNAGGELFF. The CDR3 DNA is TGTGCCAGCAGTTTAAATGCAGGGGGGGAGCTGTTTTTT.

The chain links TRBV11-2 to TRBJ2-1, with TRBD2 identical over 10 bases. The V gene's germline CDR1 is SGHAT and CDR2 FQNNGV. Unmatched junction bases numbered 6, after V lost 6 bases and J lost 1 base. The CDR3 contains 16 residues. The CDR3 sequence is CASRLAGVKSYNEQFF. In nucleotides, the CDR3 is TGTGCCAGCAGGCTAGCGGGAGTGAAGTCCTACAATGAGCAGTTCTTC.

The CDR3: CASWTRGYGYTF. The CDR3 bases are TGTGCCAGCTGGACAAGAGGCTATGGCTACACCTTC. The J gene is TRBJ1-2, the V gene TRBV6-2 or TRBV6-3; D might be TRBD1 (5 bases). The CDR3 totals 12 residues. Germline values: CDR1 MNHEY, CDR2 SVGEGT. Trimming removed 8 bases from V and 4 bases from J, with 11 bases in between.

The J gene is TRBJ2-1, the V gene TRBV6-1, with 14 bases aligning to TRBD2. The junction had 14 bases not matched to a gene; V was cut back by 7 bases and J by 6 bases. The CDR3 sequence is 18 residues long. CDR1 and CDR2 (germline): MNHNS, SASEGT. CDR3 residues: CASKGLAGGPTIFNEQFF. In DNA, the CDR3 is TGTGCCAGCAAAGGACTAGCGGGAGGACCTACCATTTTCAATGAGCAGTTCTTC.

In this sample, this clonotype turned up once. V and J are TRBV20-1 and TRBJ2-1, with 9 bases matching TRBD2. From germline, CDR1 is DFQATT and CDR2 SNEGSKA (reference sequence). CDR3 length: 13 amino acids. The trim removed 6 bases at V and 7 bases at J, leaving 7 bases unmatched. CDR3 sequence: CSAGSGGGNEQFF. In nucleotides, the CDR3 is TGCAGTGCCGGTAGCGGGGGTGGTAATGAGCAGTTCTTC.

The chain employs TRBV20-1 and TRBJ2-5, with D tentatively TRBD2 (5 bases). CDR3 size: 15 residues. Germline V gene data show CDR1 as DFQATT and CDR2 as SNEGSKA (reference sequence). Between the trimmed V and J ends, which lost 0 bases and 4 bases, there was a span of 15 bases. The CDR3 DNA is TGCAGTGCTAGAGATACCGGGGATTCGCGAGAGACCCAGTACTTC. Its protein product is CSARDTGDSRETQYF.

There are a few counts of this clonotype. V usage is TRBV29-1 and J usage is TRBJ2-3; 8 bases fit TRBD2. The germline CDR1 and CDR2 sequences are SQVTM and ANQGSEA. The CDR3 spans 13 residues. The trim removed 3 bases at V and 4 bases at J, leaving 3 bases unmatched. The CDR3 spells CSVETGGSDTQYF. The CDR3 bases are TGCAGCGTTGAGACGGGAGGGTCAGATACGCAGTATTTT.

CDR3 region: CASSENHGIYSNQPQHF. CDR3 bases: TGTGCCAGCAGTGAGAACCACGGGATTTATAGCAATCAGCCCCAGCATTTT. The rearrangement links TRBV6-1 to TRBJ1-5; D remains unclear. Trimming took off 3 bases at V and 0 bases at J, with 15 bases between the two ends. Looked up from germline, CDR1 is MNHNS and CDR2 is SASEGT. The CDR3 contains 17 residues.

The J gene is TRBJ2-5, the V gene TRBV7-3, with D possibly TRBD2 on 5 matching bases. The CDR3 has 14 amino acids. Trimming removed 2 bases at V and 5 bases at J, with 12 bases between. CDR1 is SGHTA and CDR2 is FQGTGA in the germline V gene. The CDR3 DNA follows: TGTGCCAGCAGCTTAGGGTGGCTAGCCGAGACCCAGTACTTC. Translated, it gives CASSLGWLAETQYF.

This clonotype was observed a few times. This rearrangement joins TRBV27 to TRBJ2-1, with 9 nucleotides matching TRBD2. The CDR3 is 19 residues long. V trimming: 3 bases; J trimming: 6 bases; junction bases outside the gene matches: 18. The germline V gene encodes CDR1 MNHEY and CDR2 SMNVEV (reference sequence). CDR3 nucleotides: TGTGCCAGCAGTTTTACCCTATCCTCAGCGGGAGGTAGGGGCAATGAGCAGTTCTTC. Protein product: CASSFTLSSAGGRGNEQFF.

DNA for the CDR3: TGCAGTGCTCGCCGGGACAATTCTGAAAAACTGTTTTTT. Translation gives CSARRDNSEKLFF. The rearrangement uses TRBV20-1 and TRBJ1-4; weak D call: TRBD1 (6 bases). The V and J ends lost 5 bases and 7 bases respectively, with 14 bases between them. Per germline, CDR1 DFQATT and CDR2 SNEGSKA (reference sequence). CDR3 length: 13 amino acids.

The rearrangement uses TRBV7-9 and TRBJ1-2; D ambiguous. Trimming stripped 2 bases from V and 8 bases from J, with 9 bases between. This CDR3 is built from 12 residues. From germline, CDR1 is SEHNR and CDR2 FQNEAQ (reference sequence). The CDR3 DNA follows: TGTGCCAGCAGCTTATCAGCGAGAGGCTACACCTTC. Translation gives CASSLSARGYTF.

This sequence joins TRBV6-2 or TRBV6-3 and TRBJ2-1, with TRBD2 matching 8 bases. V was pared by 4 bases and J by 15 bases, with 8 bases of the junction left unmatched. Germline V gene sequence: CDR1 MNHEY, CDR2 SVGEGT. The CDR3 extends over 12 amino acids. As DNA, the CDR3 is TGTGCCAGCAGTTTAGCGGGATCCCTCCGGTTCTTC. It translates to CASSLAGSLRFF.